This T cell receptor (beta chain) derives from a study of shared clonotypes between healthy human individuals. Study summary: CD4 naive and CD4 memory each took three plates per donor, while CD8 naive took two and CD8 memory one. Overall study findings and caveats: Clonotypes shared by all four sorted-subset donors had higher generation probabilities than non-shared clonotypes.

A single count supports this clone. Antigen specificity is unknown. Original processing methods: In the immunoSEQ data, sequences were junction-only and lacked quality scores, so filtering differed. Method: immunoSEQ multiplex PCR; TCRdb's copy keeps in-frame clones and lacks some. That table furnishes V, J and clone size, whereas the DNA furnished D and trimming. The sample shows a few million clones, 80% to 95% of them seen only once. Positively selected for CCR7, the CD45RO-negative cells used as naive CD8 cells excluded terminally differentiated effector memory CD45RA+ cells. All donors were Caucasian adults living in Nashville, Tennessee. Germline loops: CDR1 SGHTA, CDR2 FQGTGA. J was trimmed by 0 bases and V by 5 bases; bases with no gene match: 7. The CDR3 totals 16 residues.

Sequencing was done on a sample of naive CD8+ T cells from PBMCs. V and J are TRBV7-3 and TRBJ2-1, with 7 nucleotides matching TRBD2. The source of this sequence is a man between 18 and 29 years old in good health. Some clones in this sample may be carry-over from other donors' samples. This CDR3 is CASSPFSGYSYNEQFF. CDR3 nucleotide sequence: TGTGCCAGCAGCCCGTTTAGCGGGTACTCCTACAATGAGCAGTTCTTC. The full variable domain, with the rest looked up from reference TRBV7-3 and TRBJ2-1, is GAGVSQTPSNKVTEKGKYVELRCDPISGHTALYWYRQSLGQGPEFLIYFQGTGAADDSGLPNDRFFAVRPEGSVSTLKIQRTERGDSAVYLCASSPFSGYSYNEQFFGPGTRLTVL.